The present entry profiles one T cell receptor beta chain with its context. PCR primers comprised 60 Vbeta and 13 Jbeta primers. Data came from immunoSEQ multiplex PCR; TCRdb stores just in-frame clones and leaves some out. Of some 110,000 clones in the sample, roughly 66% were seen once. The germline gives CDR1 SGHRS, CDR2 YFSETQ. After removal of 5 bases from V and 0 bases from J, the junction contained 9 bases not matched to a gene. The CDR3 sequence is 17 residues long. This entry is derived from a study of cytomegalovirus exposure and HLA in healthy donors. Overall study context: Unique TCRs numbering some 77 million, obtained from HLA-typed donors, made up an early data release.

This sequence originates from a man younger than 30 in good health and CMV-seronegative. The sequenced material came from PBMCs. The rearrangement links TRBV5-1 to TRBJ2-1; TRBD2 agrees at 9 bases. The CDR3 sequence: CASSQLAGSSSYNEQFF. The CDR3 DNA follows: TGCGCCAGCAGTCAGCTAGCGGGGTCAAGCTCCTACAATGAGCAGTTCTTC.